A single T cell receptor (beta chain) is shown here with its context. Profiling relied on immunoSEQ multiplex PCR, and the TCRdb table lists in-frame clones only, not all of them. The data hold about 94,000 clones, with more than 75% observed a single time. The record originates from a study of blood T cell repertoires in COVID-19. The germline gives CDR1 SGDLS, CDR2 YYNGEE. This CDR3 comprises 14 residues. Trimming shortened V by 3 bases and J by 5 bases, and 12 bases separated the two germline ends. Sequencing was performed on peripheral blood. This clonotype was obtained from an elderly woman with acute or convalescent COVID-19. The chain combines TRBV9 with TRBJ1-5; no clear D gene. The CDR3 reads CASSAGGRDQPQHF. In nucleotides, the CDR3 is TGTGCCAGCAGCGCCGGTGGTCGGGATCAGCCCCAGCATTTT. Full variable domain (rest looked up from reference TRBV9 and TRBJ1-5): DSGVTQTPKHLITATGQRVTLRCSPRSGDLSVYWYQQSLDQGLQFLIQYYNGEERAKGNILERFSAQQFPDLHSELNLSSLELGDSALYFCASSAGGRDQPQHFGDGTRLSIL.